This T cell receptor beta chain was captured by sequencing in a study of T cell responses to AZD1222 COVID-19 vaccine. Comments on this clone: Its antigen is currently unknown.

Study results and limitations: Elevations in Spike-specific TCR breadth and depth followed administration of two AZD1222 doses. Clonal diversity was possibly underestimated, and the donors were mostly white British, with more females. No day 14 peak samples; only post-peak repertoires were characterized.

The CDR3 covers 17 residues. The V gene's germline CDR1 is LNHDA and CDR2 SQIVND (reference sequence). Trimming shortened V by 6 bases and J by 8 bases, and 28 bases separated the two germline ends. The table came from immunoSEQ multiplex PCR; TCRdb's copy has only in-frame clones and leaves some out. Of around 110,000 clones in the sample, roughly nine tenths are singletons; the top ten hold about 1.6%. The sequencing here drew on peripheral blood, taken 28 days after the second AZD1222 dose. The sequence was obtained from an adult who received the AZD1222 COVID-19 vaccine. V usage is TRBV19 and J usage is TRBJ1-2, with a tentative D call TRBD1 (5 bases). The CDR3 protein is CASRIPGPTRLVRGYTF. The CDR3 nucleotides read TGTGCCAGTAGGATACCGGGACCAACGCGTTTAGTACGAGGCTACACCTTC.